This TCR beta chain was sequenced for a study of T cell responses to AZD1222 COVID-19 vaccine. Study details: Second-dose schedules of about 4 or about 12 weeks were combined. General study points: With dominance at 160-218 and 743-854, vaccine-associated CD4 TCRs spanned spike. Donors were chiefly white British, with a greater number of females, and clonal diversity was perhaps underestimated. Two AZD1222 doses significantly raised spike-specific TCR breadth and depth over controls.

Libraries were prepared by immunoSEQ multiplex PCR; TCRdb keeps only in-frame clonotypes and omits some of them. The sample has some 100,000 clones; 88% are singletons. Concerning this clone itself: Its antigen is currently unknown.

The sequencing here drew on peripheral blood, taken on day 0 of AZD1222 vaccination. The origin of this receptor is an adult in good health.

The CDR3 nucleotides are TGTGCCAGCAGTTTGCAGGGGGGACCCTACAATGAGCAGTTCTTC. Protein: CASSLQGGPYNEQFF. V usage is TRBV9 and J usage is TRBJ2-1; weak D call: TRBD1 (7 bases). The CDR3 has 15 residues. The V gene lost 5 bases and the J gene lost 2 bases, with 14 bases spanning the gap. Looked up from germline, CDR1 is SGDLS and CDR2 is YYNGEE.